This TCR beta chain derives from a study of blood T cell repertoires in COVID-19 (dated by TCRdb to 2020 to 2022). Turning to the overall study: The collaborator samples originated in the United States, Italy and Spain and spanned the acute and convalescent phases of COVID-19. The material from the prospective study consisted of cDNA or gDNA derived from T cells, B-cell-depleted T cells, or PBMCs. The dataset comprised deeply sampled blood TCRbeta repertoires from subjects exposed to, actively infected with, or recovered from COVID-19. The repertoires were released in a freely available public database intended as a resource for research on the immune response to SARS-CoV-2. Samples came from the ongoing ImmuneRACE study (first 160 participants) plus 1,254 subjects from 6 global collaborators. Nearly every sample came with metadata listing a de-identified subject ID, COVID-19 status, age in years and sex. HLA class I and class II types, where available, came from metadata supplied by the sample provider rather than from assay-based typing.

The CDR3 measures 18 amino acids from cysteine to phenylalanine. Only CDR3 DNA is held: 54 bases, read in frame from base 1. CDR1 and CDR2 are read off the germline V gene (reference sequence) as LNHDA and SQIVND. V is trimmed back by 2 bases and J by 2 bases, and the junction contains 11 bases that no gene match accounts for. TCRbeta CDR3 regions were amplified from genomic DNA by means of the immunoSEQ Assay, a bias-controlled multiplex PCR. In the paper's pipeline: The number of nucleated cells in each sample was estimated by amplification of reference gene primers within the assay. Sequence reads were collapsed and filtered to measure the absolute abundance of every unique TCRbeta CDR3 rearrangement. Productive Simpson clonality was computed per sample as the square root of Simpson's diversity index over productive rearrangements. Held by TCRdb, this immuneACCESS table contains in-frame sequences only and omits some clones. Under half of the omission traces to an unresolved V gene where checked; the cause of the rest is unknown. V, J and clone size are those of that table, while D and trimming were read from the DNA. This sample gives about 75,000 clones in total; less than 85% of them show up just once. The ten biggest clones cover 5% to 6% of the sample.

Concerning this clone: The antigen it recognizes is unknown. No base qualities exist here, and no much larger clone lies one base off it.

General findings and caveats noted by the study authors: How much clinical and demographic metadata was included differed by source and by participant, and the metadata was provided uncurated.

Whole blood was collected in K2EDTA tubes by collaborating institutions according to the institutions' own protocols. For TCRbeta analysis, collaborator samples were shipped as frozen whole blood, as isolated PBMCs, or as DNA extracted from either sample type. The sequence is built from TRBV19 and TRBJ2-7; 11 middle bases align to TRBD2. The source is a woman aged 80 or older with active or convalescent COVID-19. The sequenced material came from peripheral blood. The CDR3 in this case is CASSISSSGSGRAYEQYF. The nucleotides read TGTGCCAGTAGTATAAGTTCTTCAGGTAGCGGGAGGGCCTACGAGCAGTACTTC.